This T cell receptor beta chain was obtained from a study of Graves' ophthalmopathy and Graves' hyperthyroidism. Stable hyperthyroidism was defined by absence of ophthalmopathy within 18 months of follow-up. Researchers turned away patients with other autoimmune diseases, uncontrolled infections, pregnancy or lactation. Reliance was placed on clinical symptoms, serum thyroxine, TRAb, thyroid ultrasound and orbital computed tomography for diagnosis. In its sample, this clonotype was seen many times. RNA transcripts provided the template for amplifying TCR beta CDR3 regions. HTBI-primed first-round RT-PCR preceded second-round multiplex PCR. TCRdb reanalysed the multiplex PCR reads using MiXCR and keeps one entry per CDR3 protein. Of roughly 410,000 distinct CDR3 sequences in the sample, 15% were seen once. Germline V gene data show CDR1 as MNHEY and CDR2 as SMNVEV (reference sequence). V lost 8 bases to trimming and J lost 9 bases, with 20 bases between them. This CDR3 has 13 residues.

This TCR was sampled from a woman under 30 with stable Graves' hyperthyroidism. This sequence joins TRBV27 and TRBJ2-7; maybe TRBD2 (5 bases). The sample consisted of peripheral blood. The CDR3, as DNA: TGTGCCAGCCATCGTGGGCCGACTACGAGGCAGTACTTC. It is translated as CASHRGPTTRQYF.